These T cell receptor beta chains were read from a single sample in a study of CD8 T cells in ankylosing spondylitis. MiXCR, run by TCRdb on the 5' RACE reads, gives a single entry per CDR3 protein. The sample holds some 840,000 distinct CDR3 sequences; 10% to 15% are singletons and the top ten take 0.51%. The sample comprised blood, either unsorted or a sorted T cell fraction (not recorded which). The receptors originated from a male donor with ankylosing spondylitis. Both conserved end residues are part of each CDR3.

V	length	J	CDR3
TRBV20-1	13	TRBJ1-5	CSAVDRGNQPQHF
TRBV7-9	15	TRBJ2-2	CASSLDGHNTGELFF
TRBV7-9	15	TRBJ2-5	CASILGSGAQETQYF
TRBV12-3/TRBV12-4	13	TRBJ1-5	CASSFFRGQPQHF
TRBV28	15	TRBJ1-4	CASSWLGTANEKLFF
TRBV28	12	TRBJ2-7	CASSTSRREQYF
TRBV20-1	15	TRBJ2-7	CSAGVTSGSSYEQYF
TRBV6-2/TRBV6-3	13	TRBJ2-7	CASNLVGGYEQYF
TRBV12-3/TRBV12-4	14	TRBJ2-1	CASSLGERHNEQFF
TRBV6-1	13	TRBJ2-5	CASRRTGEETQYF
TRBV6-1	16	TRBJ1-1	CASSSLRGVMNTEAFF
TRBV20-1	16	TRBJ2-1	CSAGTTSPLTYNEQFF
TRBV7-3	15	TRBJ1-3	CASSSHRYSGNTIYF
TRBV7-2	15	TRBJ1-1	CASSSRGRGVTEAFF
TRBV7-9	16	TRBJ2-1	CASSSGLGQLGNEQFF
TRBV28	16	TRBJ1-1	CASSLFQIRGNTEAFF
TRBV7-2	16	TRBJ1-6	CASSLRGTGSNSPLHF
TRBV5-5	15	TRBJ2-7	CASSSDGSLTREQYF
TRBV18	14	TRBJ2-7	CASSPPRVPYEQYF